These 24 T cell receptor beta chains were sequenced from one sample in a study of OX40 agonist ivuxolimab in advanced cancers. Libraries were prepared by immunoSEQ multiplex PCR; TCRdb keeps only in-frame clonotypes and omits some of them. The table lists 37,000 or so clones, 86% of them singletons. The material sequenced was CD4+ or CD8+ T cells sorted from blood, taken in a trial of the OX40 agonist ivuxolimab. The receptor set was obtained from an adult with an advanced solid tumor such as melanoma, head and neck, liver or kidney cancer.

With regard to this clone: The junction does not match germline at one end; this may be a read error. The V and J genes are TRBV5-1 and TRBJ2-2, with 7 bases fitting TRBD1. The CDR3 totals 13 residues. The germline gives CDR1 SGHRS, CDR2 YFSETQ. The DNA of the CDR3 is TGCGCCGGCAGACAGGGCAACACCGGGGAGCTGTTTTTT. Residues: CAGRQGNTGELFF.

This chain uses TRBV6-6 with TRBJ2-7; 8 bases are a match to TRBD2. V lost 6 bases to trimming and J lost 1 base; unmatched junction nucleotides: 5. Germline lookup yields CDR1 MNHNY and CDR2 SVGAGI (reference sequence). This CDR3 has 14 residues. The CDR3, as DNA: TGTGCCAGCAGACAGGCGGGGGGATCCTACGAGCAGTACTTC. Amino acids: CASRQAGGSYEQYF.

This sequence joins TRBV10-3 and TRBJ2-2; the match to TRBD2 covers 14 bases. The CDR3 loop spans 15 amino acids. Per the germline V gene, CDR1 is ENHRY and CDR2 is SYGVKD. V shed 10 bases and J 5 bases; nucleotides not matched to a gene: 6. The CDR3 loop reads CATTGTSGGTGELFF. The CDR3 nucleotides are TGTGCCACTACGGGGACTAGCGGGGGTACCGGGGAGCTGTTTTTT.

The rearrangement links TRBV27 to TRBJ1-2; 9 bases line up with TRBD1. The germline V gene has CDR1 MNHEY and CDR2 SMNVEV (reference sequence). The V gene end was trimmed by 2 bases and the J gene end by 7 bases; junction bases not matched to a gene: 14. This CDR3 region has 17 residues. The CDR3 protein is CASSLTPSTGGTAGYTF. As DNA, the CDR3 is TGTGCCAGCAGTTTAACCCCCTCGACAGGGGGGACTGCTGGCTACACCTTC.

This clone was picked up a small number of times. The V gene is TRBV6-1, the J gene TRBJ1-5; D gene uncertain. Trimming left V 4 bases short and J 4 bases short, with 8 bases between. The CDR3 extends over 13 amino acids. CDR1 and CDR2 from the germline V gene are MNHNS and SASEGT. The CDR3 spells CASSGSGNQPQHF. As DNA, the CDR3 is TGTGCCAGCAGTGGGAGTGGGAATCAGCCCCAGCATTTT.

J is TRBJ1-2 and V is TRBV4-2, with TRBD1 identical over 12 bases. CDR1 and CDR2 from the germline V gene are LGHNA and YNFKEQ. This CDR3 is 14 amino acids long. V lost 2 bases, J lost 9 bases, and 4 bases stayed unmatched. CDR3 nucleotide sequence: TGTGCCAGCAGCCAAACCGGGACAGGGGGCAGCTACACCTTC. Protein product: CASSQTGTGGSYTF.

CDR3 sequence (DNA): TGCAGCGTAGGGACTAGCGAAAAGGGGGAGCTGTTTTTT. As protein: CSVGTSEKGELFF. The chain links TRBV29-1 to TRBJ2-2; 10 nucleotides agree with TRBD2. The CDR3 contains 13 residues. Unmatched junction bases numbered 6, after V lost 6 bases and J lost 8 bases. The germline V gene encodes CDR1 SQVTM and CDR2 ANQGSEA.

The chain has TRBV4-2 and TRBJ2-1, with D tentatively TRBD2 (5 bases). The CDR3 runs to 14 residues. V lost 4 bases and J 5 bases, leaving 12 bases between the germline ends. Per germline, CDR1 LGHNA and CDR2 YNFKEQ. The CDR3 nucleotides are TGTGCCAGCAGCCCCCCCGGGCGGGACAATGAGCAGTTCTTC. It encodes CASSPPGRDNEQFF.

The chain uses TRBV30 and TRBJ2-5, with D hard to call. CDR1 is GTSNPN and CDR2 is SVGIG in the germline V gene (reference sequence). There are 13 residues in the CDR3. Trimming removed 4 bases from V and 5 bases from J, with 14 bases in between. CDR3 in DNA: TGTGCCTGGACGAAACTAACCGGGGAGACCCAGTACTTC. This gives the protein CAWTKLTGETQYF.

V usage is TRBV18 and J usage is TRBJ1-5; D gene ambiguous. The CDR3 has 16 residues. The germline V gene has CDR1 KGHSH and CDR2 LQKENI. Trimming stripped 2 bases from V and 1 base from J, with 12 bases between. CDR3 DNA sequence: TGTGCCAGCTCACCATCATTCGGTGGGAGCAATCAGCCCCAGCATTTT. Residues: CASSPSFGGSNQPQHF.

This rearrangement joins TRBV10-3 to TRBJ1-3; maybe TRBD1 (6 bases). V dropped 7 bases and J dropped 0 bases, with 13 bases sitting between them. Germline lookup yields CDR1 ENHRY and CDR2 SYGVKD. The CDR3 is made up of 15 amino acids. CDR3 coding DNA: TGTGCCATCAAACCGACAGGAGACTCTGGAAACACCATATATTTT. This gives the protein CAIKPTGDSGNTIYF.

As to this clone: Distinct nucleotide sequences in the sample also encode this CDR3. The chain joins TRBV2 to TRBJ1-2; 8 bases fit TRBD1. The CDR3 has 14 residues. After removal of 1 base from V and 8 bases from J, the junction contained 6 bases not matched to a gene. The germline V gene encodes CDR1 SNHLY and CDR2 FYNNEI. In nucleotides, the CDR3 is TGTGCCAGCAGTGAAGGCAGGGGGCGGGGGGGCTACACCTTC. Translated: CASSEGRGRGGYTF.

The chain carries TRBV11-2 and TRBJ1-2, with D uncertain. Trimming removed 5 bases from V and 8 bases from J, with 21 bases in between. This CDR3 spans 15 amino acids. Germline CDR1 is SGHAT and CDR2 is FQNNGV. CDR3 protein: CASSHPRTHLRGYTF. The CDR3 nucleotides read TGTGCCAGCAGCCACCCTCGGACTCACCTAAGGGGCTACACCTTC.

The sample holds one count of this clone. The V and J genes are TRBV5-1 and TRBJ2-5, with D tentatively TRBD2 (7 bases). Trimming left V 2 bases short and J 2 bases short, with 25 bases between. CDR3 size: 19 residues. Germline V gives CDR1 SGHRS, CDR2 YFSETQ. Written as DNA, the CDR3 is TGCGCCAGCAGCTTTACCCCGGGAATAGGGGGGGGGCCTCAAGAGACCCAGTACTTC. Translation gives CASSFTPGIGGGPQETQYF.

The chain combines TRBV6-5 with TRBJ2-3, with 10 bases fitting TRBD2. Germline V gene lookup returns CDR1 MNHEY and CDR2 SVGAGI. This CDR3 contains 15 residues. V gave up 6 bases and J gave up 4 bases; unmatched junction bases: 7. This chain's CDR3 is CASRFSGGRPDTQYF. The CDR3, as DNA: TGTGCCAGCAGATTTAGCGGGGGGCGTCCAGATACGCAGTATTTT.

This chain joins TRBV10-2 and TRBJ2-2, with 11 positions matching TRBD1. There are 15 residues in the CDR3. The junction had 8 bases not matched to a gene; V was cut back by 10 bases and J by 4 bases. The germline V gene encodes CDR1 WSHSY and CDR2 SAAADI. CDR3 sequence (DNA): TGCGCCATCACAGGAGGGACAGGGGGCACCGGGGAGCTGTTTTTT. Its translation: CAITGGTGGTGELFF.

The chain employs TRBV4-2 and TRBJ2-1; 10 nucleotides line up with TRBD2. Looked up from germline, CDR1 is LGHNA and CDR2 is YNFKEQ. The CDR3 is 18 residues long. V gave up 2 bases and J gave up 4 bases; unmatched junction bases: 11. In nucleotides, the CDR3 is TGTGCCAGCAGCCAAAGAGCGGGGGGGCCGGCGGGGTACAATGAGCAGTTCTTC. Its translation: CASSQRAGGPAGYNEQFF.

V gene TRBV7-2 combines with J gene TRBJ2-2; the D gene is possibly TRBD1 (6 bases). There are 15 residues in the CDR3. V was cut by 2 bases and J by 4 bases, with 11 bases left in between. Germline V lookup: CDR1 SGHTA, CDR2 FQGNSA. The CDR3 DNA reads TGTGCCAGCAGCTTAATACAGGGTAGCACCGGGGAGCTGTTTTTT. Residues: CASSLIQGSTGELFF.

The rearrangement links TRBV11-2 to TRBJ1-1, with TRBD1 identical over 10 bases. This CDR3 has 14 amino acids. J gave up 6 bases and V 5 bases, and 6 bases lay outside the gene matches. The germline V gene encodes CDR1 SGHAT and CDR2 FQNNGV. The CDR3 loop reads CASSPWDRGPEAFF. Here the CDR3 DNA reads TGTGCCAGCAGCCCATGGGACAGGGGCCCTGAAGCTTTCTTT.

The sample holds a few counts of this clone. The chain has TRBV19 and TRBJ1-1, with D unresolved. The length of the CDR3 is 14 residues. Germline lookup yields CDR1 LNHDA and CDR2 SQIVND (reference sequence). Trimming removed 5 bases from V and 0 bases from J, with 10 bases in between. The CDR3 DNA reads TGTGCCAGTAGTGAAGCGGTAATGAACACTGAAGCTTTCTTT. Amino acid sequence: CASSEAVMNTEAFF.

This chain uses TRBV6-5 with TRBJ1-6; D is perhaps TRBD1 (6 bases). CDR3 length equals 14 residues. V was clipped by 6 bases and J by 10 bases, with 16 bases between them. Germline CDR1 and CDR2: MNHEY and SVGAGI. The CDR3 nucleotides are TGTGCCAGCAGCTGGACAGCGGGGGGCTCACCCCTCCACTTT. As protein: CASSWTAGGSPLHF.

V and J are TRBV29-1 and TRBJ2-5; D might be TRBD1 (5 bases). CDR3 length equals 11 residues. The V and J ends lost 4 bases and 3 bases respectively, with 6 bases between them. Germline CDR1 SQVTM, CDR2 ANQGSEA. CDR3 loop: CSVAREETQYF. The CDR3 nucleotides read TGCAGCGTTGCCAGGGAAGAGACCCAGTACTTC.

The gene calls are TRBV5-1 and TRBJ2-3, with no clear D. The V and J ends lost 3 bases and 2 bases respectively, with 13 bases between them. In germline, CDR1 is SGHRS, CDR2 YFSETQ. The CDR3 is made up of 15 amino acids. This CDR3 reads CASSSDSSLTDTQYF. CDR3 nucleotide sequence: TGCGCCAGCAGCTCTGACTCCTCCCTCACAGATACGCAGTATTTT.

V is TRBV6-6 and J is TRBJ2-7, with a possible D match to TRBD2 (7 bases). The CDR3 spans 16 residues. V was cut by 7 bases and J by 6 bases, with 25 bases left in between. Germline lookup yields CDR1 MNHNY and CDR2 SVGAGI (reference sequence). CDR3 bases: TGTGCCAGCAAGGAGGGGATAAGTCGCGGGGGCTCCGAGCAGTACTTC. The encoded protein is CASKEGISRGGSEQYF.